Sequencing of this T cell receptor beta chain was carried out in a study of cytomegalovirus exposure and HLA in healthy donors. The length of the CDR3 is 16 residues. V shed 6 bases and J 0 bases; nucleotides not matched to a gene: 6. Germline CDR1 ENHRY, CDR2 SYGVKD. The data were produced by immunoSEQ multiplex PCR, yet TCRdb's version contains in-frame clones alone and is incomplete. Among about 140,000 clones, approximately 94% were seen once, and the ten largest hold less than 2%. This clonotype was obtained from a man aged 18 to 30 in good health and CMV-seropositive. The specimen sequenced was PBMCs. The chain combines TRBV10-3 with TRBJ1-3, with 9 positions matching TRBD1. Written as DNA, the CDR3 is TGTGCCATCAGGCCGGGACAGGGCGTCTCTGGAAACACCATATATTTT. Translation gives CAIRPGQGVSGNTIYF.